This T cell receptor beta chain was obtained from a study of cytomegalovirus exposure and HLA in healthy donors. General observations from the study: Previously analyzed data showed that most TCR beta V segments were productive at a frequency of about 87% or about 30%. Later analysis identified a missense DCLRE1C variant that was linked to TCR beta V- and J-gene trimming.

With 60 Vbeta and 13 Jbeta primers, the PCR was carried out. TCRdb keeps only in-frame clones here, not all; method: immunoSEQ multiplex PCR. The table records around 150,000 clones, about three quarters of them present only once. On this clone: Its antigen remains unidentified.

The V gene lost 6 bases and the J gene lost 3 bases, with 9 bases spanning the gap. The CDR3 totals 12 residues. Germline lookup yields CDR1 SNHLY and CDR2 FYNNEI. The V call is TRBV2, the J call TRBJ2-7; possibly TRBD1 for D (6 bases). Sequencing was performed on PBMCs. This receptor was identified in a female donor in good health and CMV-seronegative. CDR3 DNA: TGTGCCAGCAGCAGGGACAACTACGAGCAGTACTTC. Translation: CASSRDNYEQYF.